This T cell receptor (beta chain) was observed in a study of early T cells in non-severe SARS-CoV-2 infection (dated by TCRdb to the early 2020s). Turning to the overall study: Because TCR sequencing was done on bulk RNA from unsorted whole blood, the alpha and beta chains could not be paired. Study-level results and caveats: Matching against VDJdb was skewed toward anti-spike CD8 responses, likely underestimated virus-specific expansions, and missed private and CD4 specificities.

Many counts were recorded for this clonotype. What antigen it recognizes has not been identified. Base quality data are lacking; no much larger clone is found one base away. The receptor library was made with 5' RACE. TCRdb names NextSeq 500 as the instrument used. In the TCR library protocol, unique molecular identifiers were attached to individual cDNA molecules to correct for PCR bias and sequencing error. Both TCR alpha and beta chains were sequenced, and tight co-correlation was observed between alpha and beta sequence abundances in each sample. In the source study's methods: V gene, J gene and CDR3 annotation of TCR sequences was performed with Decombinator V4. Expanded TCRs were defined as changing significantly between any two time points under a Poisson model with p below 0.0001. Abundances of TCRs were expressed as counts per million after normalisation to the total number of TCRs sequenced in each sample. MAIT TCRs were defined by TRAV1-2 paired with TRAJ12, TRAJ20 or TRAJ33, and iNKT TCRs by TRAV10 paired with TRAJ18. A search of VDJdb, accessed on 1 November 2021, was run for TCRs annotated to CMV, EBV and SARS-CoV-2, with TCRs annotated for multiple antigens excluded. TCRdb itself trimmed the public reads at Q25 with fastp, ran MiXCR and retained productive beta chains. Rows are combined by CDR3 protein, so each entry shows the most common genes and DNA. These V and J calls originate from TCRdb's pipeline instead of the authors' own analysis. The sample profile shows 57,000 or so distinct CDR3 sequences; around 12% of them were found once. The ten largest clones add up to more than 0.9% of the sample.

This was a case-control study nested in a cohort of healthcare workers in London, UK, who had nasopharyngeal swab PCR tests and blood samples taken every week. Healthcare workers were recruited during the week of the UK lockdown, between 23 and 31 March 2020, and followed weekly for up to 16 weeks. Trimmed from V: 2 bases; trimmed from J: 7 bases; junction bases lacking a gene match: 5. The CDR3 holds 14 amino acids from the cysteine to the phenylalanine. Just the 42-base CDR3 DNA is kept, in frame starting at base 1. According to the germline V gene, CDR1 reads MNHEY and CDR2 reads SVGAGI. The input for sequencing was whole blood, taken at baseline. The origin of this receptor is an adult who was a healthcare worker with PCR-confirmed SARS-CoV-2 infection or an uninfected control (not recorded which). The donor label of this sample is uncertain. The receptor chain draws on TRBV6-5 and TRBJ1-5, with 7 bases aligning to TRBD1. CDR3 sequence: CASSYLGGGQPQHF. The nucleotide sequence reads as follows: TGTGCCAGCAGTTACCTAGGGGGCGGACAGCCCCAGCATTTT.